Below, 20 T cell receptor beta chains from the same sample are listed, as sequenced in a study of blood T cells in healthy people across ages. Together with a sample-barcoded 5' primer, a J-beta primer mix was included in a second PCR lasting about 7 to 12 cycles. TCRdb ran MiXCR on the 5' RACE reads and lists one entry per CDR3 protein. Seen here are under 1,000,000 distinct CDR3 sequences, around half observed once, and the top ten hold roughly 18%. The sequencing input was blood. The receptors were sampled from an elderly man in good health.

This clonotype was seen only once. The rearrangement joins TRBV7-2 to TRBJ1-6; maybe TRBD1 (5 bases). There are 14 residues in the CDR3. V lost 1 base and J 9 bases, leaving 10 bases between the germline ends. CDR1 is SGHTA, CDR2 FQGNSA, per germline. The CDR3 sequence is CASSLDVGVSPLHF. Here the CDR3 DNA reads TGTGCCAGCAGCTTAGATGTGGGGGTTTCACCCCTCCACTTT.

This rearrangement joins TRBV5-1 to TRBJ2-5; a weak D match, TRBD1 (5 bases). V shed 0 bases and J shed 2 bases, with 14 bases lying between them. CDR1 and CDR2 from the germline V gene are SGHRS and YFSETQ. The CDR3 has 16 amino acids. The CDR3 DNA sequence: TGCGCCAGCAGCTTGGACCAGGGCCCCTCTCAAGAGACCCAGTACTTC. Translated: CASSLDQGPSQETQYF. The full variable domain, with the rest looked up from reference TRBV5-1 and TRBJ2-5, is KAGVTQTPRYLIKTRGQQVTLSCSPISGHRSVSWYQQTPGQGLQFLFEYFSETQRNKGNFPGRFSGRQFSNSRSEMNVSTLELGDSALYLCASSLDQGPSQETQYFGPGTRLLVL.

The sample holds a few counts of this clonotype. This chain joins TRBV9 and TRBJ1-5; D unclear. CDR3 size: 15 residues. Germline lookup yields CDR1 SGDLS and CDR2 YYNGEE. V was pared by 2 bases and J by 3 bases, with 12 bases between. This CDR3 is CASSVDHGANQPQHF. For the CDR3, the DNA is TGTGCCAGCAGCGTGGATCATGGAGCCAATCAGCCCCAGCATTTT.

This clonotype appeared a few times. The genes are TRBV20-1 and TRBJ2-2; no clear D. V lost 3 bases to trimming and J lost 0 bases, with 8 bases between them. The CDR3 spans 14 residues. Germline-derived CDR1 and CDR2 are DFQATT and SNEGSKA (reference sequence). The CDR3 sequence is CSARGGSNTGELFF. The CDR3 nucleotides are TGCAGTGCTAGGGGTGGGTCGAACACCGGGGAGCTGTTTTTT.

V and J are TRBV4-3 and TRBJ2-5; possibly TRBD1 or TRBD2 for D (5 bases each). With 0 bases removed from V and 2 bases from J, the gap between germline ends came to 13 bases. Per the germline V gene, CDR1 is LGHNA and CDR2 is YSLEER. The CDR3 runs to 16 residues. The CDR3 protein is CASSQDGGAGQETQYF. The CDR3 DNA reads TGCGCCAGCAGCCAAGATGGGGGAGCTGGACAAGAGACCCAGTACTTC.

On this clonotype: The junction does not match germline at one end; this may be a read error. The rearrangement links TRBV7-9 to TRBJ2-7; D is possibly TRBD2 (6 bases). Germline-derived CDR1 and CDR2 are SEHNR and FQNEAQ (reference sequence). The CDR3 length is 15 residues. CDR3 sequence: CASGLERAGSYEQYF. The CDR3 DNA sequence: TGTGCCAGCGGCTTAGAGCGGGCCGGATCCTACGAGCAGTACTTC. The whole variable domain, filled in from reference TRBV7-9 and TRBJ2-7, reads DTGVSQNPRHKITKRGQNVTFRCDPISEHNRLYWYRQTLGQGPEFLTYFQNEAQLEKSRLLSDRFSAERPKGSFSTLEIQRTEQGDSAMYLCASGLERAGSYEQYFGPGTRLTVT.

This clonotype was counted only a few times. The chain couples TRBV29-1 to TRBJ1-2; D perhaps matches TRBD1 (5 bases). The germline CDR1 and CDR2 sequences are SQVTM and ANQGSEA. The CDR3 consists of 13 residues. Trimming shortened V by 4 bases and J by 8 bases, and 17 bases separated the two germline ends. DNA for the CDR3: TGCAGCGTTGCGTCAACCCTTGGGGGGGGCTACACCTTC. Translating it yields CSVASTLGGGYTF.

This clonotype has only a few counts. The V and J genes are TRBV4-3 and TRBJ1-2, with no clear D. The germline gives CDR1 LGHNA, CDR2 YSLEER. The CDR3 length is 14 residues. The V gene lost 4 bases and the J gene lost 3 bases, with 12 bases spanning the gap. CDR3 coding DNA: TGCGCCAGCAGCCGCACAATTCGTGACTATGGCTACACCTTC. Translated, it gives CASSRTIRDYGYTF.

In nucleotides, the CDR3 is TGTGCCAGTCTACTACCCGGGGACTACGAGCAGTACTTC. The encoded protein is CASLLPGDYEQYF. The J gene is TRBJ2-7, the V gene TRBV28, with D perhaps TRBD2 (5 bases). V was shortened by 9 bases and J by 3 bases, with 15 bases between the two germline ends. CDR1 and CDR2 from the germline V gene are MDHEN and SYDVKM. The CDR3 runs 13 residues.

This chain joins TRBV28 and TRBJ2-1, with 8 bases fitting TRBD2. After removal of 3 bases from V and 6 bases from J, the junction contained 7 bases not matched to a gene. The CDR3 contains 15 residues. CDR1 is MDHEN, CDR2 SYDVKM, per germline. This CDR3 reads CASSFTSGKSNEQFF. The DNA of the CDR3 is TGTGCCAGCAGTTTCACTAGCGGAAAGAGCAATGAGCAGTTCTTC.

The V gene is TRBV25-1, the J gene TRBJ2-1; tentative D call: TRBD2 (7 bases). The ends were cut back, 6 bases at V and 9 bases at J, with 21 bases in the middle. This CDR3 has 15 amino acids. Germline V gene sequence: CDR1 MGHDK, CDR2 SYGVNS. The CDR3, as DNA: TGTGCCAGCAGGGGGGCGGGAGTTCTACCGAGTGAGCAGTTCTTC. Translated, it gives CASRGAGVLPSEQFF.

There are a few counts of this clonotype. This rearrangement joins TRBV7-6 to TRBJ2-3; 13 bases are shared with TRBD2. With V trimmed by 0 bases and J by 3 bases, 15 bases remained unmatched. Per the germline V gene, CDR1 is SGHVS and CDR2 is FNYEAQ. The CDR3 spans 21 residues. CDR3 amino acids: CASSLAPRTSGSSGFTDTQYF. As DNA, the CDR3 is TGTGCCAGCAGCTTAGCGCCCCGGACTAGCGGGAGTAGTGGTTTTACAGATACGCAGTATTTT.

The chain joins TRBV7-6 to TRBJ2-1; D unresolved. The V gene's germline CDR1 is SGHVS and CDR2 FNYEAQ. The length of the CDR3 is 14 residues. Deletions cut 5 bases from V and 3 bases from J, with 11 bases between. CDR3 nucleotide sequence: TGTGCCAGCAGCATTGGATGGGACTACAATGAGCAGTTCTTC. Amino acids: CASSIGWDYNEQFF.

There are a few counts of this clonotype. This chain joins TRBV19 and TRBJ2-3, with a possible D match to TRBD2 (6 bases). Trimming removed 4 bases at V and 2 bases at J, with 16 bases between. Germline V lookup: CDR1 LNHDA, CDR2 SQIVND (reference sequence). There are 16 residues in the CDR3. The CDR3 DNA sequence: TGTGCCAGTAGTAGGCTAGCGATTACTTTCACAGATACGCAGTATTTT. Amino acid sequence: CASSRLAITFTDTQYF. The whole variable domain, remainder taken from reference TRBV19 and TRBJ2-3, is DGGITQSPKYLFRKEGQNVTLSCEQNLNHDAMYWYRQDPGQGLRLIYYSQIVNDFQKGDIAEGYSVSREKKESFPLTVTSAQKNPTAFYLCASSRLAITFTDTQYFGPGTRLTVL.

This clonotype was detected ten times or more. A single base separates this from a much larger clone, so it may be a read error. The chain joins TRBV29-1 to TRBJ2-5; TRBD2 matches 7 bases. In germline, CDR1 is SQVTM, CDR2 ANQGSEA. Trimming at V came to 2 bases and at J to 11 bases, leaving 14 bases not matched to a gene. This CDR3 is 14 amino acids long. The CDR3 sequence: CSVELPAGAGEQYF. The CDR3 DNA follows: TGCAGCGTTGAATTGCCGGCGGGAGCGGGTGAGCAGTACTTC.

The chain employs TRBV7-7 and TRBJ2-5; the match to TRBD2 covers 14 bases. V lost 5 bases, J lost 7 bases, and 9 bases stayed unmatched. In germline, CDR1 is SSHAT, CDR2 FNYEAQ (reference sequence). The CDR3 runs to 16 residues. The CDR3 here is CASSQTSGRAWGTQYF. CDR3 nucleotide sequence: TGTGCCAGCAGCCAGACTAGCGGGAGGGCCTGGGGGACCCAGTACTTC.

V usage is TRBV10-3 and J usage is TRBJ2-3, with TRBD1 matching over 7 bases. Germline-derived CDR1 and CDR2 are ENHRY and SYGVKD. V lost 6 bases to trimming and J lost 2 bases; unmatched junction nucleotides: 8. The CDR3 is made up of 15 amino acids. CDR3 sequence: CAIRADRSTTDTQYF. The CDR3 nucleotides read TGTGCCATCAGGGCGGACAGGAGTACCACAGATACGCAGTATTTT.

This clonotype has just a few counts. A much larger clone differs from this one at a single base, so this may be a read error. The rearrangement uses TRBV14 and TRBJ2-1; D is unresolved. The J call is doubtful: the DNA matches TRBJ2-7 better. CDR1 is SGHDN, CDR2 FVKESK, per germline. The CDR3 is 15 residues long. This chain's CDR3 is CASSQRISSYNEQYF. The CDR3 DNA follows: TGTGCCAGCAGCCAACGGATCAGCTCCTACAATGAGCAGTACTTC.

The V and J genes are TRBV10-3 and TRBJ2-2; D not resolved. This CDR3 has 16 amino acids. Germline V CDR1 and CDR2: ENHRY, SYGVKD. Deletions cut 4 bases from V and 6 bases from J, with 18 bases between. For the CDR3, the DNA is TGTGCCATCAGTGCCCAGGAGCGCGGTAGAGCCGGGGAGCTGTTTTTT. This encodes CAISAQERGRAGELFF.

The rearrangement uses TRBV5-6 and TRBJ1-2; 7 nucleotides line up with TRBD1. CDR3 length: 15 residues. Germline CDR1 SGHDT, CDR2 YYEEEE. J was trimmed by 4 bases and V by 1 base; bases with no gene match: 7. The chain's CDR3 is CASSLRRGAAYGYTF. Here the CDR3 DNA reads TGTGCCAGCAGCTTGCGCAGGGGGGCGGCCTATGGCTACACCTTC.